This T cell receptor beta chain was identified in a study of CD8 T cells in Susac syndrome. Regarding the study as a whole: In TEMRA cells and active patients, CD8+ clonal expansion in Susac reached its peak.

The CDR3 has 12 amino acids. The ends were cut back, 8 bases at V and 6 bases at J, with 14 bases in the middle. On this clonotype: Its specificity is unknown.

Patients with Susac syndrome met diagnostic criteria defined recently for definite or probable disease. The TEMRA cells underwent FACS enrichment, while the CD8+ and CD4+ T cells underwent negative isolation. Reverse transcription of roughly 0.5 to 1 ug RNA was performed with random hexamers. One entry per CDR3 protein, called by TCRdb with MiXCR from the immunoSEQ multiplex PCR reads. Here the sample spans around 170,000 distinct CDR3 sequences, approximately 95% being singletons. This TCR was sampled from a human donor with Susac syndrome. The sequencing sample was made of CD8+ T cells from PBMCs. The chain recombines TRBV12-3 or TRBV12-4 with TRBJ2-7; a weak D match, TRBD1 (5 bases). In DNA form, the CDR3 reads TGTGCCAGCGGGGCAGGGTTGGGCGAGCAGTACTTC. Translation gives CASGAGLGEQYF.